This T cell receptor beta chain was found in a study of blood T cells in healthy people across ages. General study points: Older age coincided with a roughly linear decline in TCR beta diversity per million T cells.

In each sample, at least 6 million PBMCs were isolated. Extraction yielded at least 5 micrograms of total RNA per sample. As regards this clonotype: Antigen specificity is unknown.

V was pared by 6 bases and J by 2 bases, with 10 bases of the junction left unmatched. Per germline, CDR1 DFQATT and CDR2 SNEGSKA (reference sequence). The CDR3 has 15 amino acids. A sample-barcoded 5' primer and a J-beta primer mix were used in a second PCR of roughly 7 to 11 cycles. Each TCR beta cDNA got a 12-nucleotide random molecular identifier. MiXCR, run by TCRdb on the 5' RACE reads, gives a single entry per CDR3 protein. Counted here are roughly 1,700,000 distinct CDR3 sequences, over 25% occurring once; the ten biggest clones make up 7.7%. The receptor was derived from a woman in her twenties or thirties in good health. Sequencing used blood. The chain has TRBV20-1 and TRBJ2-1, with 7 bases fitting TRBD2. CDR3 sequence (DNA): TGCAGTGCACCACGGGAGGACCTACCCTACAATGAGCAGTTCTTC. It specifies CSAPREDLPYNEQFF.